Following are 22 T cell receptor beta chains from one sample sequenced in a study of cytomegalovirus exposure and HLA in healthy donors. The PCR ran on 60 Vbeta and 13 Jbeta primers. Assay used: immunoSEQ multiplex PCR; TCRdb lists only in-frame clones, some missing. The sample carries roughly 97,000 clones, 78% recorded once. Sequencing was carried out using PBMCs. These receptors came from a woman in her thirties or forties in good health and CMV-seronegative.

The rearrangement joins TRBV7-2 to TRBJ1-2; D may be TRBD1 (5 bases). Germline assignment: CDR1 SGHTA and CDR2 FQGNSA. The CDR3 contains 17 residues. Trimming removed 5 bases at V and 4 bases at J, with 23 bases between. The CDR3 DNA reads as TGTGCCAGCAGCCACTGGGGGAGGCAAGTCCCGGGCTATGGCTACACCTTC. Translated, it gives CASSHWGRQVPGYGYTF. The entire variable domain, with the rest obtained from reference TRBV7-2 and TRBJ1-2, is as follows: GAGVSQSPSNKVTEKGKDVELRCDPISGHTALYWYRQSLGQGLEFLIYFQGNSAPDKSGLPSDRFSAERTGGSVSTLTIQRTQQEDSAVYLCASSHWGRQVPGYGYTFGSGTRLTVV.

The chain carries TRBV5-1 and TRBJ1-2, with D perhaps matching TRBD1 (5 bases). V dropped 2 bases and J dropped 7 bases, with 15 bases sitting between them. Germline assignment: CDR1 SGHRS and CDR2 YFSETQ. This CDR3 has 14 residues. This CDR3 reads CASSFSGGESGYTF. As DNA, the CDR3 is TGCGCCAGCAGCTTCTCCGGGGGTGAAAGTGGCTACACCTTC.

V gene TRBV29-1 combines with J gene TRBJ2-7; 8 bases match TRBD1. The germline V gene encodes CDR1 SQVTM and CDR2 ANQGSEA. J was trimmed by 5 bases and V by 0 bases; bases with no gene match: 6. This CDR3 has 14 residues. This chain's CDR3 is CSVEDWTGSNEQYF. For the CDR3, the DNA is TGCAGCGTTGAAGATTGGACAGGGAGCAACGAGCAGTACTTC.

V usage is TRBV28 and J usage is TRBJ2-5; perhaps TRBD2 as D (6 bases). CDR1 is MDHEN and CDR2 is SYDVKM in the germline V gene. The V end was cut by 8 bases, the J end by 5 bases, with 21 bases between. This CDR3 region has 15 residues. CDR3 DNA sequence: TGTGCCAGCCGCCCGGACTCCGGGACTCCGGAGACCCAGTACTTC. Translated: CASRPDSGTPETQYF.

The rearrangement joins TRBV7-9 to TRBJ2-3; TRBD2 matches at 9 bases. There are 16 residues in the CDR3. Germline CDR1 and CDR2: SEHNR and FQNEAQ (reference sequence). Trimming at V came to 6 bases and at J to 2 bases, leaving 9 bases not matched to a gene. CDR3 nucleotides: TGTGCCAGCAGATTTAATAGCGGGAGAAACACAGATACGCAGTATTTT. It translates to CASRFNSGRNTDTQYF.

V gene TRBV2 combines with J gene TRBJ2-7; 9 bases fit TRBD2. The ends lost 4 bases at V and 4 bases at J; junction bases unmatched: 11. Germline lookup yields CDR1 SNHLY and CDR2 FYNNEI. The length of the CDR3 is 16 residues. The CDR3 sequence: CASSGWRGGAGYEQYF. The CDR3 DNA is TGTGCCAGCAGTGGTTGGCGGGGGGGCGCCGGGTACGAGCAGTACTTC.

This clone was detected only a few times. V and J are TRBV7-9 and TRBJ1-1; D is undetermined. The CDR3 is 17 residues long. The germline CDR1 and CDR2 sequences are SEHNR and FQNEAQ (reference sequence). V lost 1 base and J 0 bases, leaving 15 bases between the germline ends. The CDR3 DNA is TGTGCCAGCAGCTTAGTCCCAGGAAGCCACATGAACACTGAAGCTTTCTTT. Its protein is CASSLVPGSHMNTEAFF.

Concerning this clone itself: Compared with germline, one end of the junction differs, possibly owing to a read error. The chain joins TRBV11-2 to TRBJ1-1, with TRBD1 as a possible D gene (5 bases). This CDR3 is built from 16 residues. Looked up from germline, CDR1 is SGHAT and CDR2 is FQNNGV. The DNA for the CDR3 is TGTGCCAGCAGCCTAGACGCTGGACAAATGAACACTGAAGCTTTCTTT. It yields the protein CASSLDAGQMNTEAFF.

The chain uses TRBV5-4 and TRBJ1-2; 7 bases are shared with TRBD1. This CDR3 comprises 14 residues. With V trimmed by 5 bases and J by 2 bases, 6 bases remained unmatched. Per germline, CDR1 SGHNT and CDR2 YYREEE (reference sequence). The CDR3 loop is CASSTGVQNYGYTF. CDR3 DNA sequence: TGTGCCAGCAGTACAGGGGTCCAAAACTATGGCTACACCTTC.

This clone was found a few times. For the CDR3, the DNA is TGTGCCAGCAGTTTGCTAGCGGGAATGAGCACTACCGGGGAGCTGTTTTTT. Protein sequence: CASSLLAGMSTTGELFF. The chain employs TRBV7-8 and TRBJ2-2; 9 bases fit TRBD2. From germline, CDR1 is SGHVS and CDR2 FQNEAQ. The CDR3 has 17 amino acids. V lost 6 bases and J lost 5; bases outside the gene matches: 13.

The CDR3 DNA reads TGTGCCAGCAGAGAGCAGGGGTCTGGAAACACCATATATTTT. Translated, it gives CASREQGSGNTIYF. The chain has TRBV28 and TRBJ1-3, with D maybe TRBD1 (6 bases). V was cut by 6 bases and J by 1 base, with 10 bases left in between. Germline lookup yields CDR1 MDHEN and CDR2 SYDVKM. CDR3 length equals 14 residues.

This clone was observed a handful of times. This chain joins TRBV27 and TRBJ2-7; 7 bases align to TRBD1. J was trimmed by 2 bases and V by 8 bases; bases with no gene match: 3. CDR3 length: 12 residues. The germline gives CDR1 MNHEY, CDR2 SMNVEV (reference sequence). The CDR3, as DNA: TGTGCCAGCCGCGGACAGGCCTACGAGCAGTACTTC. This translates into CASRGQAYEQYF.

This sequence joins TRBV5-1 and TRBJ2-1; 11 nucleotides line up with TRBD2. Per the germline V gene, CDR1 is SGHRS and CDR2 is YFSETQ. CDR3 length: 14 amino acids. Germline trimming cut 2 bases from V and 6 bases from J; bases unmatched to any gene: 1. The CDR3 loop reads CASSFTSGSNEQFF. Here the CDR3 DNA reads TGCGCCAGCAGCTTCACTAGCGGGAGCAATGAGCAGTTCTTC.

The rearrangement uses TRBV13 and TRBJ2-3; 13 nucleotides agree with TRBD2. V dropped 5 bases and J dropped 2; count of bases not matched to a gene: 10. Germline V CDR1 and CDR2: PRHDT, FYEKMQ (reference sequence). The CDR3 loop spans 18 amino acids. The CDR3: CASSPSGTSGTLTDTQYF. The CDR3 region has the DNA TGTGCCAGCAGCCCGTCCGGGACTAGCGGGACTCTCACAGATACGCAGTATTTT.

This rearrangement joins TRBV28 to TRBJ1-2, with D tentatively TRBD1 (5 bases). CDR1 is MDHEN and CDR2 is SYDVKM in the germline V gene. The CDR3 consists of 14 residues. V lost 1 base, J lost 0 bases, and 6 bases lay in between. The CDR3 nucleotides read TGTGCCAGCAGTTTATACAGGACTAACTATGGCTACACCTTC. Protein sequence: CASSLYRTNYGYTF.

The chain uses TRBV30 and TRBJ2-7; D not certain. Germline assignment: CDR1 GTSNPN and CDR2 SVGIG (reference sequence). Trimming removed 3 bases at V and 5 bases at J, with 8 bases between. The CDR3 has 11 amino acids. The CDR3 loop is CAWSLLHEQYF. Written as DNA, the CDR3 is TGTGCCTGGAGCCTCCTCCACGAGCAGTACTTC. The full variable domain, completed using reference TRBV30 and TRBJ2-7, is SQTIHQWPATLVQPVGSPLSLECTVEGTSNPNLYWYRQAAGRGLQLLFYSVGIGQISSEVPQNLSASRPQDRQFILSSKKLLLSDSGFYLCAWSLLHEQYFGPGTRLTVT.

This clone has more than one count but fewer than ten. J is TRBJ2-3 and V is TRBV6-4, with TRBD2 identical over 14 bases. Germline-derived CDR1 and CDR2 are MRHNA and SNTAGT. The CDR3 covers 16 residues. V lost 4 bases and J lost 6; bases outside the gene matches: 6. The CDR3 DNA reads TGTGCCAGCAGTGCCTCGGGACTAGCGGGAGCCGATACGCAGTATTTT. The encoded protein is CASSASGLAGADTQYF.

This clone was seen only a few times. This chain joins TRBV5-1 and TRBJ2-5; 9 bases match TRBD2. This CDR3 spans 14 amino acids. Germline V CDR1 and CDR2: SGHRS, YFSETQ. The V segment lost 4 bases and the J segment 5 bases; nucleotides outside the gene matches: 6. Written as DNA, the CDR3 is TGCGCCAGCAGCCCTGGACTAGCGCTGGAGACCCAGTACTTC. Residues: CASSPGLALETQYF. Full variable domain (outside the CDR3, taken from reference TRBV5-1 and TRBJ2-5): KAGVTQTPRYLIKTRGQQVTLSCSPISGHRSVSWYQQTPGQGLQFLFEYFSETQRNKGNFPGRFSGRQFSNSRSEMNVSTLELGDSALYLCASSPGLALETQYFGPGTRLLVL.

As to this clone: The sample has other DNA sequences that encode this CDR3 too. The chain employs TRBV7-2 and TRBJ2-7, with 7 bases aligning to TRBD2. Per germline, CDR1 SGHTA and CDR2 FQGNSA. V lost 5 bases and J lost 3; bases outside the gene matches: 13. CDR3 length: 16 amino acids. The CDR3 reads CASSLGKASGVYEQYF. As DNA, the CDR3 is TGTGCCAGCAGCCTAGGTAAGGCTAGCGGAGTCTACGAGCAGTACTTC.

This clone was seen only once. The rearrangement joins TRBV28 to TRBJ1-2; TRBD1 is a possible D gene (5 bases). The V and J ends lost 7 bases and 4 bases respectively, with 13 bases between them. Germline V gene lookup returns CDR1 MDHEN and CDR2 SYDVKM. The CDR3 runs to 13 residues. Here the CDR3 DNA reads TGTGCCAGCACAGGGCTCGAAGCCTATGGCTACACCTTC. Translation gives CASTGLEAYGYTF.

The chain uses TRBV28 and TRBJ2-2, with 9 bases lining up with TRBD1. The CDR3 is made up of 14 amino acids. The germline V gene encodes CDR1 MDHEN and CDR2 SYDVKM. V trimming: 9 bases; J trimming: 3 bases; junction bases outside the gene matches: 5. The CDR3 region is CASSGQGYTGELFF. The CDR3 nucleotides read TGTGCCAGTTCGGGACAGGGCTACACCGGGGAGCTGTTTTTT.

The chain joins TRBV28 to TRBJ2-7; unclear D gene. CDR1 is MDHEN, CDR2 SYDVKM, per germline. Between the trimmed V and J ends, which lost 6 bases and 2 bases, there was a span of 14 bases. CDR3 length: 14 residues. In DNA, the CDR3 is TGTGCCAGCAGCTTGGGCCTACCCCCCTACGAGCAGTACTTC. Encoded protein: CASSLGLPPYEQYF.